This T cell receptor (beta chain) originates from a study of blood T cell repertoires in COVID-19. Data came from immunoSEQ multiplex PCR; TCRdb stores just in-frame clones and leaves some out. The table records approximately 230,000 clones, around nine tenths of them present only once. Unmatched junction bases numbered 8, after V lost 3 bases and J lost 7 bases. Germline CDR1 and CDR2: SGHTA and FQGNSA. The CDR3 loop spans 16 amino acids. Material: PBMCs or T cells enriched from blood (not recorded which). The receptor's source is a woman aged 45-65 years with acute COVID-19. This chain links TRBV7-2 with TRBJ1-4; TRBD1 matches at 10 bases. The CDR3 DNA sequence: TGTGCCAGCAGCTTCTTTCCGGGACAGGGGAGTGAAAAACTGTTTTTT. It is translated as CASSFFPGQGSEKLFF.